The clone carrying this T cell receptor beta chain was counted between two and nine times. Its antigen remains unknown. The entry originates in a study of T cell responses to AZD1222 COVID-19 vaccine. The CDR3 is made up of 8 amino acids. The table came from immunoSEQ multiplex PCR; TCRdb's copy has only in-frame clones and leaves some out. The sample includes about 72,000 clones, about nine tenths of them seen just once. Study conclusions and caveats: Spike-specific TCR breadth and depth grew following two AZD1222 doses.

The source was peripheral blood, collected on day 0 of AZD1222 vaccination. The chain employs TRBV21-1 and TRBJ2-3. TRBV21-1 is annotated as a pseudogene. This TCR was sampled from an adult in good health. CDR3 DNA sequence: TGTGCGCCAGATACGCAGTATTTT. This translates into CAPDTQYF.